The 6 T cell receptor beta chains reported below all come from one sample, sequenced in a study of CD8+CD57+ T cells in acquired aplastic anemia. It was genomic DNA that served as the template for profiling TCR beta VDJ and CDR3. One entry per CDR3 protein, called by TCRdb with MiXCR from the reads. The sample lists 190,000 or so distinct CDR3 sequences, approximately 57% occurring once. Sequencing was done on a sample of sorted CD4+, CD8+, or CD8+CD57+ T cells (not recorded which) from PBMCs. The source of these receptors is a human donor in good health.

The chain combines TRBV25-1 with TRBJ1-1; weak D call: TRBD1 (5 bases). The CDR3 has 14 residues. V was clipped by 0 bases and J by 6 bases, with 11 bases between them. The germline CDR1 and CDR2 sequences are MGHDK and SYGVNS. The CDR3 DNA is TGTGCCAGCAGTGAATATGGGGGTCTCTCTGAAGCTTTCTTT. It specifies CASSEYGGLSEAFF.

This clonotype was detected ten times or more. The rearrangement links TRBV5-1 to TRBJ2-5; D remains ambiguous. Germline V gene lookup returns CDR1 SGHRS and CDR2 YFSETQ. Between the trimmed V and J ends, which lost 4 bases and 5 bases, there was a span of 18 bases. The CDR3 has 15 residues. The CDR3 loop reads CASSPRPGKGETQYF. The CDR3 DNA reads as TGCGCCAGCAGCCCCAGACCTGGTAAAGGGGAGACCCAGTACTTC.

Only a few counts were recorded for this clonotype. V usage is TRBV2 and J usage is TRBJ1-1; D remains unclear. There are 12 residues in the CDR3. Germline values: CDR1 SNHLY, CDR2 FYNNEI. The germline V and J ends were trimmed by 4 bases and 3 bases, with 6 bases remaining between them. The CDR3 region has the DNA TGTGCCAGCAGTGTCGCAGACACTGAAGCTTTCTTT. Residues: CASSVADTEAFF. The full variable domain, rest sourced from reference TRBV2 and TRBJ1-1, is EPEVTQTPSHQVTQMGQEVILRCVPISNHLYFYWYRQILGQKVEFLVSFYNNEISEKSEIFDDQFSVERPDGSNFTLKIRSTKLEDSAMYFCASSVADTEAFFGQGTRLTVV.

Ten or more counts support this clonotype. The chain links TRBV5-8 to TRBJ2-7, with TRBD1 identical over 7 bases. The V gene's germline CDR1 is SGHTS and CDR2 YDEGEE. The CDR3 totals 16 residues. After removal of 2 bases from V and 3 bases from J, the junction contained 11 bases not matched to a gene. The CDR3, as DNA: TGTGCCAGCAGCTTAGGTAGGGGGCTTGTGATCTACGAGCAGTACTTC. Its translation is CASSLGRGLVIYEQYF.

This clonotype was detected a few times. The rearrangement links TRBV15 to TRBJ1-2; possibly TRBD1 for D (5 bases). This CDR3 comprises 15 residues. V was cut by 0 bases and J by 5 bases, with 13 bases left in between. The germline CDR1 and CDR2 sequences are LNHNV and YYDKDF (reference sequence). The CDR3 reads CATSRDIGERYGYTF. The CDR3 DNA sequence: TGTGCCACCAGCAGAGATATAGGGGAGAGGTATGGCTACACCTTC.

The chain carries TRBV12-3 or TRBV12-4 and TRBJ2-3, with 7 bases that match TRBD1. The CDR3 runs 17 residues. V lost 7 bases to trimming and J lost 0 bases; unmatched junction nucleotides: 13. For the CDR3, the DNA is TGTGCCAGCATGCTACAGGGGATGGGACACAGCACAGATACGCAGTATTTT. It codes for CASMLQGMGHSTDTQYF.